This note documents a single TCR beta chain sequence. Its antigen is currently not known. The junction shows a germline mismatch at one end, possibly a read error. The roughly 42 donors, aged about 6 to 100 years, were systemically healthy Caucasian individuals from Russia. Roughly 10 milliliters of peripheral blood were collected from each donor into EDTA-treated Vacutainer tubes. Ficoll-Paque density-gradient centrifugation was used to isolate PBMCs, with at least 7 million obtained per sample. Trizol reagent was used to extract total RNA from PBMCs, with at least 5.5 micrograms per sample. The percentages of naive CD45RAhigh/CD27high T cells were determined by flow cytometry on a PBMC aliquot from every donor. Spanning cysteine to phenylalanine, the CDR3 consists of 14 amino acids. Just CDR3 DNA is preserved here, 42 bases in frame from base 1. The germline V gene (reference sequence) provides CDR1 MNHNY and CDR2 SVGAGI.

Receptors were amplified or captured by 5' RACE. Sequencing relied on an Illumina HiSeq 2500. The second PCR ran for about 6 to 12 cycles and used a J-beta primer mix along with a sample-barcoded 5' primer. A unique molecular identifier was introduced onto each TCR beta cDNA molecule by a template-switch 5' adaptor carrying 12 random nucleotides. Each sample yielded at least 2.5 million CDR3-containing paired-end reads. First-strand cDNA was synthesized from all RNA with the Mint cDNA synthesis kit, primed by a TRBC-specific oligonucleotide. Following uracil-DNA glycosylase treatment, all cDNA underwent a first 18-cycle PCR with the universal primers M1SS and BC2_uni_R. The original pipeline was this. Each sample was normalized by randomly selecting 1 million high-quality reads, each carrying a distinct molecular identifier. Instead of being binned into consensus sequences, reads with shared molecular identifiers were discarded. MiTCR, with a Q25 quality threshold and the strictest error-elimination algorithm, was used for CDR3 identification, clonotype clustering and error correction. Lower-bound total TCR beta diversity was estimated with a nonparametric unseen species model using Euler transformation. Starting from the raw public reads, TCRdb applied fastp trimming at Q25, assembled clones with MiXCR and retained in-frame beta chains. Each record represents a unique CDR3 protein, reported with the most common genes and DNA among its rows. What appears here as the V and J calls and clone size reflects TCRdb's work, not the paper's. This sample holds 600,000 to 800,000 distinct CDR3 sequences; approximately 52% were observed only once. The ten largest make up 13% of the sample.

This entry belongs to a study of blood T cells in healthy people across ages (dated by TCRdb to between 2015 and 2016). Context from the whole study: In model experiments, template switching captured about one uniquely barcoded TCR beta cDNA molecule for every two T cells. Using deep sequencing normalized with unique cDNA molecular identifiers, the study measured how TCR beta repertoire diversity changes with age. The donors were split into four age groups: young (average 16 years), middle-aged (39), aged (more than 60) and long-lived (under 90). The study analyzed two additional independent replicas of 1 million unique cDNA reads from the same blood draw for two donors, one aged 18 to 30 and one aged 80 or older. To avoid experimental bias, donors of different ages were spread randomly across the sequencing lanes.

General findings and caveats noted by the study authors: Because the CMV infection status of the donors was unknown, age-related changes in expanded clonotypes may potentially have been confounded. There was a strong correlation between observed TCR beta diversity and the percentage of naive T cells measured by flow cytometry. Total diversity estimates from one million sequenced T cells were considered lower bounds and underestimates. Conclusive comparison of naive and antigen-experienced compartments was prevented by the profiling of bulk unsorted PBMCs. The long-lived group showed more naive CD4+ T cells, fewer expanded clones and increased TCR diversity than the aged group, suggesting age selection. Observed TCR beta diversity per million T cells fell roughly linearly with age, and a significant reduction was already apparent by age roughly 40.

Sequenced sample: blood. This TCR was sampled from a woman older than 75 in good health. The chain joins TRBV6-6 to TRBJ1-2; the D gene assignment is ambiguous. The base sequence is TGTGCCTGCAGTGCCCACGGTTCTAACTATGGCTACACCTTC. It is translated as CACSAHGSNYGYTF.